The next 23 T cell receptor beta chains were all read from a single sample in a study of shared clonotypes between healthy human individuals (dated by TCRdb to about 2020). Library preparation was by the immunoSEQ multiplex PCR assay. In TCRdb, the immuneACCESS table is reduced to in-frame sequences with V and J assigned. These tables do not hold every clone; where another copy was compared, an unresolved V gene accounts for under half, and the others remain unexplained. The sample has 640,000 or so clones on record, about three quarters of them singletons. The top ten clones comprise approximately 1.8% of the sample. Material for sequencing was memory CD4+ T cells sorted from blood. The intended sense of this specimen's cell subset or site label: CD45RA-negative fraction. Receptors were obtained from a woman aged 30 to 39 in good health.

About this clone itself: The same CDR3 also results from other DNA sequences found in this sample. Here the CDR3 DNA reads TGTGCCAGCAGTAGGACAGGGGCGTCTAACTATGGCTACACCTTC. This gives the protein CASSRTGASNYGYTF. The genes are TRBV6-5 and TRBJ1-2; TRBD1 matches at 9 bases. Germline trimming cut 5 bases from V and 0 bases from J; bases unmatched to any gene: 4. Germline V gene sequence: CDR1 MNHEY, CDR2 SVGAGI. This CDR3 is 15 amino acids long.

The rearrangement links TRBV19 to TRBJ2-7; unclear D gene. CDR3 size: 13 residues. Trimming cost V 3 bases and J 2 bases, with 8 bases left between them. The germline V gene encodes CDR1 LNHDA and CDR2 SQIVND (reference sequence). The DNA for the CDR3 is TGTGCCAGTAGTATCGGCCAGCCCTACGAGCAGTACTTC. This gives the protein CASSIGQPYEQYF. Drawing the rest from reference TRBV19 and TRBJ2-7, the complete variable domain is DGGITQSPKYLFRKEGQNVTLSCEQNLNHDAMYWYRQDPGQGLRLIYYSQIVNDFQKGDIAEGYSVSREKKESFPLTVTSAQKNPTAFYLCASSIGQPYEQYFGPGTRLTVT.

The chain uses TRBV11-2 and TRBJ2-3; no clear D gene. This CDR3 contains 15 residues. The germline V gene encodes CDR1 SGHAT and CDR2 FQNNGV. V gave up 3 bases and J gave up 5 bases, with 15 bases separating them. The CDR3 region has the DNA TGTGCCAGCAGCTTGGCTCGCAGCCTGGGAGATACGCAGTATTTT. Translating gives CASSLARSLGDTQYF.

This clone was recorded once. CDR3 nucleotides: TGTGCCAGCAGCTCGTTGGCATCAGGGCTGGGTAGAGGTGAGCAGTTCTTC. Its protein product is CASSSLASGLGRGEQFF. The chain joins TRBV5-4 to TRBJ2-1; D possibly corresponds to TRBD1 (5 bases). Germline CDR1 is SGHNT and CDR2 is YYREEE (reference sequence). CDR3 length equals 17 residues. Trimming removed 3 bases at V and 9 bases at J, with 25 bases between. The full variable domain, with the rest looked up from reference TRBV5-4 and TRBJ2-1, is ETGVTQSPTHLIKTRGQQVTLRCSSQSGHNTVSWYQQALGQGPQFIFQYYREEENGRGNFPPRFSGLQFPNYSSELNVNALELDDSALYLCASSSLASGLGRGEQFFGPGTRLTVL.

This sequence joins TRBV6-7 and TRBJ1-3; D call uncertain. TRBV6-7 is flagged as an ORF with uncertain function. CDR3 length: 15 residues. V lost 2 bases and J lost 3, with 11 bases in between. Here the CDR3 reads CASSYDLTVGNTIYF. Here the CDR3 DNA reads TGTGCCAGCAGTTACGATCTGACCGTTGGAAACACCATATATTTT.

The chain has TRBV28 and TRBJ1-3, with D possibly matching TRBD1 (5 bases). Germline CDR1 MDHEN, CDR2 SYDVKM. The CDR3 has 14 amino acids. With 7 bases removed from V and 2 bases from J, the gap between germline ends came to 12 bases. This CDR3 is CASTLGAAGNTIYF. For the CDR3, the DNA is TGTGCCAGCACCCTAGGGGCGGCTGGAAACACCATATATTTT. Together with reference TRBV28 and TRBJ1-3, the CDR3 gives the full variable domain: DVKVTQSSRYLVKRTGEKVFLECVQDMDHENMFWYRQDPGLGLRLIYFSYDVKMKEKGDIPEGYSVSREKKERFSLILESASTNQTSMYLCASTLGAAGNTIYFGEGSWLTVV.

The chain combines TRBV6-1 with TRBJ1-3; no clear D. Trimming removed 2 bases from V and 0 bases from J, with 8 bases in between. This CDR3 spans 15 amino acids. Per the germline V gene, CDR1 is MNHNS and CDR2 is SASEGT. The CDR3 sequence is CASSESPISGNTIYF. The CDR3 DNA sequence: TGTGCCAGCAGTGAATCACCAATCTCTGGAAACACCATATATTTT.

As regards this clone: A much larger clone differs by one base, so this may be a read error. This rearrangement joins TRBV6-5 to TRBJ2-3, with 7 positions matching TRBD1. Per the germline V gene, CDR1 is MNHEY and CDR2 is SVGAGI. J lost 3 bases, V lost 4 bases, and 1 base had no gene match. The CDR3 has 13 residues. CDR3 in DNA: TGTGCCAGCAGTTTCAGGGGGACAGATACGCAGTATTTT. Translating it yields CASSFRGTDTQYF.

The genes are TRBV6-1 and TRBJ1-2; 11 bases are shared with TRBD1. This CDR3 region has 13 residues. After removal of 6 bases from V and 7 bases from J, the junction contained 4 bases not matched to a gene. Per germline, CDR1 MNHNS and CDR2 SASEGT. For the CDR3, the DNA is TGTGCCAGCAGCCGGGACAGGGGGACTGGCTACACCTTC. Translating gives CASSRDRGTGYTF.

This chain connects TRBV5-5 to TRBJ2-7; TRBD1 matches 11 bases. V trimming: 3 bases; J trimming: 4 bases; junction bases outside the gene matches: 9. CDR1 and CDR2 from the germline V gene are SGHKS and YYEKEE (reference sequence). The CDR3 has 16 residues. The CDR3 nucleotides are TGTGCCAGCAGCTGGAGAACCGGGACAGGGGGGTACGAGCAGTACTTC. Its translation is CASSWRTGTGGYEQYF.

V and J are TRBV18 and TRBJ2-7, with 8 bases identical to TRBD1. V shed 5 bases and J 5 bases; nucleotides not matched to a gene: 8. CDR1 KGHSH and CDR2 LQKENI come from the germline V gene. CDR3 length: 14 amino acids. CDR3 sequence reads: CASSSGQGKNEQYF. The DNA of the CDR3 is TGTGCCAGCTCATCCGGACAGGGTAAGAACGAGCAGTACTTC.

This clone was counted a single time. The rearrangement links TRBV11-3 to TRBJ2-1, with 8 bases fitting TRBD2. This CDR3 has 15 amino acids. V shed 5 bases and J 10 bases; nucleotides not matched to a gene: 13. Germline V gives CDR1 SGHNT, CDR2 YENEEA. The CDR3 here is CASSARPSGGSEQFF. For the CDR3, the DNA is TGTGCCAGCAGCGCTCGGCCGAGCGGGGGCTCGGAGCAGTTCTTC.

There are a few counts of this clone. The chain combines TRBV18 with TRBJ1-2, with D unresolved. Trimming cost V 3 bases and J 0 bases, with 5 bases left between them. Germline V CDR1 and CDR2: KGHSH, LQKENI. There are 13 residues in the CDR3. The CDR3 loop is CASSPQANYGYTF. The CDR3 nucleotides are TGTGCCAGCTCACCGCAGGCTAACTATGGCTACACCTTC. Together with reference TRBV18 and TRBJ1-2, the CDR3 gives the full variable domain: NAGVMQNPRHLVRRRGQEARLRCSPMKGHSHVYWYRQLPEEGLKFMVYLQKENIIDESGMPKERFSAEFPKEGPSILRIQQVVRGDSAAYFCASSPQANYGYTFGSGTRLTVV.

In this sample, this clone turned up a few times. The chain recombines TRBV6-4 with TRBJ1-2; TRBD1 matches at 7 bases. This CDR3 comprises 13 residues. CDR1 is MRHNA and CDR2 is SNTAGT in the germline V gene. The V gene end was trimmed by 6 bases and the J gene end by 6 bases; junction bases not matched to a gene: 7. DNA for the CDR3: TGTGCCAGCAGCTCGGGAACAGGGGATGGCTACACCTTC. Residues: CASSSGTGDGYTF.

This clone was picked up one time. V gene TRBV30 combines with J gene TRBJ1-5; 9 bases match TRBD1. The CDR3 loop spans 12 amino acids. Per the germline V gene, CDR1 is GTSNPN and CDR2 is SVGIG (reference sequence). Germline trimming cut 4 bases from V and 6 bases from J; bases unmatched to any gene: 1. The CDR3: CAWNRGLQPQHF. The CDR3, as DNA: TGTGCCTGGAACAGGGGGCTTCAGCCCCAGCATTTT.

The chain links TRBV6-1 to TRBJ2-1; possibly TRBD2 for D (5 bases). V was pared by 3 bases and J by 0 bases, with 12 bases between. The CDR3 consists of 16 residues. Per the germline V gene, CDR1 is MNHNS and CDR2 is SASEGT. CDR3 DNA sequence: TGTGCCAGCAGTGACCGTCGGGGTGGCTCCTACAATGAGCAGTTCTTC. Translated, it gives CASSDRRGGSYNEQFF.

On this clone itself: Within the sample, other DNA sequences also encode this same CDR3. The J gene is TRBJ1-1, the V gene TRBV27; D ambiguous. V dropped 1 base and J dropped 1 base, with 4 bases sitting between them. This CDR3 comprises 13 residues. From germline, CDR1 is MNHEY and CDR2 SMNVEV (reference sequence). CDR3 residues: CASSLYRNTEAFF. CDR3 coding DNA: TGTGCCAGCAGTTTATATCGGAACACTGAAGCTTTCTTT.

In nucleotides, the CDR3 is TGTGCCAGTAGTGGAAAAAGAAAGCGGAATCAGCCCCAGCATTTT. Translation: CASSGKRKRNQPQHF. V is TRBV19 and J is TRBJ1-5; D ambiguous. V was clipped by 5 bases and J by 4 bases, with 15 bases between them. This CDR3 contains 15 residues. From germline, CDR1 is LNHDA and CDR2 SQIVND (reference sequence).

CDR3 bases: TGTGCCAGCAGCCAAGATTTCAGGGCCGACTATGGCTACACCTTC. Protein product: CASSQDFRADYGYTF. This chain joins TRBV7-7 and TRBJ1-2; D possibly corresponds to TRBD1 (5 bases). The CDR3 covers 15 residues. CDR1 is SSHAT, CDR2 FNYEAQ, per germline (reference sequence). V lost 5 bases, J lost 3 bases, and 16 bases lay in between.

This chain links TRBV6-1 with TRBJ2-2, with D hard to call. Per germline, CDR1 MNHNS and CDR2 SASEGT. V lost 6 bases and J 0 bases, leaving 11 bases between the germline ends. This CDR3 is built from 15 residues. CDR3 nucleotides: TGTGCCAGCAGCCTACCGGGCCCGAACACCGGGGAGCTGTTTTTT. Protein product: CASSLPGPNTGELFF.

This clone was recorded once. The J gene is TRBJ1-1, the V gene TRBV28, with D unresolved. Germline lookup yields CDR1 MDHEN and CDR2 SYDVKM. V lost 2 bases to trimming and J lost 7 bases, with 11 bases between them. This CDR3 region has 13 residues. As DNA, the CDR3 is TGTGCCAGCAGTTTACACAGTTTTTTTGAAGCTTTCTTT. It yields the protein CASSLHSFFEAFF.

This sequence joins TRBV18 and TRBJ1-3; D possibly corresponds to TRBD1 (5 bases). The CDR3 has 15 residues. Deletions cut 2 bases from V and 1 base from J, with 9 bases between. CDR1 and CDR2 from the germline V gene are KGHSH and LQKENI. The CDR3 nucleotides read TGTGCCAGCTCACCAAGGGAGGGGTCTGGAAACACCATATATTTT. Amino acid sequence: CASSPREGSGNTIYF.

V is TRBV7-8 and J is TRBJ2-7; D is uncertain. The germline gives CDR1 SGHVS, CDR2 FQNEAQ. Trimming shortened V by 5 bases and J by 4 bases, and 18 bases separated the two germline ends. The CDR3 loop spans 15 amino acids. CDR3 coding DNA: TGTGCCAGCAGCGCTGGTTGGGGAAGCTTATACGAGCAGTACTTC. Protein product: CASSAGWGSLYEQYF.